A single count supports the clone carrying this TCR beta chain. Germline lookup yields CDR1 SGHRS and CDR2 YFSETQ. CDR3 length: 16 amino acids. V lost 1 base and J 0 bases, leaving 12 bases between the germline ends. The data originate from a study of blood T cell repertoires in COVID-19. Study summary: The study drew acute and convalescent COVID-19 samples from the United States, Italy and Spain. PBMCs, B-cell-depleted T cells, or T cells provided the cDNA or gDNA that made up the material.

The authors' processing: Reference gene primer amplification gave nucleated cell count estimates. TCRdb's table, derived via immunoSEQ multiplex PCR, lists solely in-frame clones and lacks some. V, J and clone size are those of that table, while D and trimming were read from the DNA. The table shows approximately 300,000 clones, with around four fifths occurring only once. Material: peripheral blood. This TCR came from a woman between 45 and 60 years old with active or convalescent COVID-19. V gene TRBV5-1 combines with J gene TRBJ2-3, with D perhaps matching TRBD1 (5 bases). The CDR3 DNA follows: TGCGCCAGCAGCTTGAGGGCAACAGGTAGCACAGATACGCAGTATTTT. Protein product: CASSLRATGSTDTQYF.